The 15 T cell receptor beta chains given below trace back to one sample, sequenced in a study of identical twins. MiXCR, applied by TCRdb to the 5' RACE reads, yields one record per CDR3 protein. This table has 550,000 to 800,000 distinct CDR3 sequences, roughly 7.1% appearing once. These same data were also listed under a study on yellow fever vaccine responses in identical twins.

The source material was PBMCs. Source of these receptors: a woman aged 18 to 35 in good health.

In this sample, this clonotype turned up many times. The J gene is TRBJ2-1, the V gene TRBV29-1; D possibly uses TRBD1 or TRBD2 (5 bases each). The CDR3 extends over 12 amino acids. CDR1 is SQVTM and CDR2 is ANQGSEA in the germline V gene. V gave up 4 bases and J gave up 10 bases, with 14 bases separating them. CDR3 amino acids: CSVGPRDAEQFF. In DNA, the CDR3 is TGCAGCGTTGGTCCCAGGGACGCCGAGCAGTTCTTC.

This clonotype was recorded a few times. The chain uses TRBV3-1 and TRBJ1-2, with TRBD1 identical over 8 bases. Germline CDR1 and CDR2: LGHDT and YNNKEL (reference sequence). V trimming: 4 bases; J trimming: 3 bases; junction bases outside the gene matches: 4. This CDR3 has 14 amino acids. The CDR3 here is CASSPRQGYYGYTF. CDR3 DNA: TGTGCCAGCAGCCCCAGACAGGGGTACTATGGCTACACCTTC.

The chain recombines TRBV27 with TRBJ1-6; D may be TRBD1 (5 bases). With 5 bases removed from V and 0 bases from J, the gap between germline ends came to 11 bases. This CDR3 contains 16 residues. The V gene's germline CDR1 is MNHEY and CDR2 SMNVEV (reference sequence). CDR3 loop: CASSLTVSSYNSPLHF. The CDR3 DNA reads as TGTGCCAGCAGTCTGACAGTGAGCTCCTATAATTCACCCCTCCACTTT.

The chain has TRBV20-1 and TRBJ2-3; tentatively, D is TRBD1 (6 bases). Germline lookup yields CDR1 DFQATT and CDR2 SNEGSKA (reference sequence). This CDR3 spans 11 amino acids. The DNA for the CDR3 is TGCAGCTGGACAGACACAGATACGCAGTATTTT. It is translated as CSWTDTDTQYF.

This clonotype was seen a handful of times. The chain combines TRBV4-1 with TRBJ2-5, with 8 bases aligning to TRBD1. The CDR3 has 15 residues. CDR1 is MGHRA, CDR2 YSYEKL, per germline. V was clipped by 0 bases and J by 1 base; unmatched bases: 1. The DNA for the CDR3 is TGCGCCAGCAGCCAAGATACAGGGGGCCAAGAGACCCAGTACTTC. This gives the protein CASSQDTGGQETQYF.

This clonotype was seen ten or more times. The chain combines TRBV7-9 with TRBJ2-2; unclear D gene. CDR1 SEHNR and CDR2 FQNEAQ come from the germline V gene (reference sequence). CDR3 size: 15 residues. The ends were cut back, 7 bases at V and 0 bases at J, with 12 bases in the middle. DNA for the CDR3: TGTGCCAGCATCAAGGGATGGACGAACACCGGGGAGCTGTTTTTT. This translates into CASIKGWTNTGELFF.

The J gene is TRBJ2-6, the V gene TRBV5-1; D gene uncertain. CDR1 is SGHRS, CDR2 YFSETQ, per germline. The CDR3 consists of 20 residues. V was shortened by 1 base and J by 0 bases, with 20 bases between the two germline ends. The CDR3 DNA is TGCGCCAGCAGCTTGTTGGGGTGGGCGGCTGGCCTCTCTGGGGCCAACGTCCTGACTTTC. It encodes CASSLLGWAAGLSGANVLTF.

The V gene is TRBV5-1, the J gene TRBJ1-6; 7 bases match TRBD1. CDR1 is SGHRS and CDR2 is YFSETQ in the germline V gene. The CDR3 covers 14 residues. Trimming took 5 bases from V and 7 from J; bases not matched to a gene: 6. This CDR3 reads CASRQGHWNSPLHF. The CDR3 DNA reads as TGCGCCAGCAGACAGGGGCATTGGAATTCACCCCTCCACTTT.

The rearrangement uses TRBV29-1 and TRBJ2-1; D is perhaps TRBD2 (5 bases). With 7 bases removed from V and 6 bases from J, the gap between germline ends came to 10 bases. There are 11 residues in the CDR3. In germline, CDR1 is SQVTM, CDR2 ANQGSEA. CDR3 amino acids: CSGLAPNEQFF. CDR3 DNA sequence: TGCAGCGGTCTAGCTCCCAATGAGCAGTTCTTC.

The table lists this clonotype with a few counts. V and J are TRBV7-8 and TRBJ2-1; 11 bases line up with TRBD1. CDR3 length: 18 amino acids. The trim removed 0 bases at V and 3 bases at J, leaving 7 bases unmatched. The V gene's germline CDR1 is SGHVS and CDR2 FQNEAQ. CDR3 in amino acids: CASSLADPGQGVYNEQFF. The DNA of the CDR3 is TGTGCCAGCAGCTTAGCCGACCCGGGACAGGGGGTCTACAATGAGCAGTTCTTC.

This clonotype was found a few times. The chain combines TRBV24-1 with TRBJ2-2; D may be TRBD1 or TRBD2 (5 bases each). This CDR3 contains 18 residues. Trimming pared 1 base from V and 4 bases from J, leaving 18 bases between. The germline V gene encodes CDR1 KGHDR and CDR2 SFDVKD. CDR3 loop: CATSDFPPPGTLTGELFF. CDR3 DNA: TGTGCCACCAGTGATTTCCCTCCTCCCGGGACCCTCACCGGGGAGCTGTTTTTT.

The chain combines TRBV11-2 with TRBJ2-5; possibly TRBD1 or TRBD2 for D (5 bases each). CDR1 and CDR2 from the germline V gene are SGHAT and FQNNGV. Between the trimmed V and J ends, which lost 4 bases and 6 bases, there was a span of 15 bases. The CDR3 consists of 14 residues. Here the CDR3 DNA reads TGTGCCAGCAGCTCCTTCCGGGGCGTAAAGACCCAGTACTTC. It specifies CASSSFRGVKTQYF.

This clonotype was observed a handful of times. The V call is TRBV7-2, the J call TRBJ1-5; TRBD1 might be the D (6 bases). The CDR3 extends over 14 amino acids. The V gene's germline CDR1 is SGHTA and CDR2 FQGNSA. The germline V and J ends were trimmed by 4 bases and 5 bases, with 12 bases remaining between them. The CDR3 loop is CASSYQGKDQPQHF. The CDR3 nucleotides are TGTGCCAGCAGCTACCAGGGGAAAGATCAGCCCCAGCATTTT. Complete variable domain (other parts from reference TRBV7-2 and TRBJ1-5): GAGVSQSPSNKVTEKGKDVELRCDPISGHTALYWYRQSLGQGLEFLIYFQGNSAPDKSGLPSDRFSAERTGGSVSTLTIQRTQQEDSAVYLCASSYQGKDQPQHFGDGTRLSIL.

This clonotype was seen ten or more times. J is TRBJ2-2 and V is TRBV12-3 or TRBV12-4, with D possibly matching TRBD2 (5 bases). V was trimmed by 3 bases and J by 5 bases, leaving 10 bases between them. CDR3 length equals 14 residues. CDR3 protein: CASSFRGKTGELFF. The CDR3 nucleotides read TGTGCCAGCAGTTTCAGAGGGAAAACCGGGGAGCTGTTTTTT.

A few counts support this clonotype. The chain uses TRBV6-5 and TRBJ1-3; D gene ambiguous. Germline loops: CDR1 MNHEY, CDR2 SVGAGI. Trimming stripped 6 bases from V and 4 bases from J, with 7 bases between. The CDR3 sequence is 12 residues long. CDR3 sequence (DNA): TGTGCCAGCAGGACAACGGGAAACACCATATATTTT. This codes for CASRTTGNTIYF.